This record looks at one T cell receptor (beta chain) sequence and its context. What it recognizes is unknown. Investigators reverse transcribed all isolated RNA, so they sequenced expressed TCRB transcripts. Naive, central memory and regulatory T cell samples came to a mean of roughly 3.9 million reads. The protocol was immunoSEQ multiplex PCR, while the TCRdb copy is restricted to in-frame clones and leaves out a portion. The sample shows tens of thousands of clones, around three fifths of them seen only once. A CD45RO/CCR7/CD25/CD127/CD95/CD27 panel sorted naive, central memory, regulatory and stem cell-like memory CD4+ cells. This sample is drawn from a study of beta chain features in type 1 diabetes. Study summary: All of the samples together had 107,917,701 sorted cells examined.

Study outcomes and limitations: Type 1 diabetes patients had fewer VDJ junction insertions and more deletions.

Germline lookup yields CDR1 LNHNV and CDR2 YYDKDF (reference sequence). V dropped 0 bases and J dropped 5; count of bases not matched to a gene: 10. CDR3 size: 17 residues. The specimen was Tregs from blood. The chain is built from TRBV15 and TRBJ2-1; TRBD2 aligns across 7 bases. This sequence originates from a young woman in good health. The chain's CDR3 is CATSRDPRAGLNNEQFF. The CDR3 DNA is TGTGCCACCAGCAGAGACCCAAGAGCGGGGCTCAACAATGAGCAGTTCTTC.